The entry below describes one T cell receptor (beta chain). Its antigen is as yet unknown. This sample was included in a study of T cell repertoires in cytomegalovirus infection. As for the study in general: Indicated by public TCR beta signatures were CMV infection and matching HLA type. Study conclusions and caveats: Totalled public TCR beta family frequency picked out people who carried CMV plus the relevant HLA.

The germline gives CDR1 MNHNY, CDR2 SVGAGI (reference sequence). V was trimmed by 6 bases and J by 5 bases, leaving 7 bases between them. The CDR3 is made up of 12 amino acids. MiXCR was run by TCRdb on the reads, yielding one entry per CDR3 protein. The table records more than 650,000 distinct CDR3 sequences, 35% of them present only once. Sequences were obtained from PBMCs. The V gene is TRBV6-6, the J gene TRBJ2-2, with D hard to call. This TCR came from a human donor in good health (CMV status not recorded). Some clones in this sample may be carry-over from other donors' samples. The CDR3 region has the DNA TGTGCCAGCAGGGGAAGTACCGGGGAGCTGTTTTTT. Translation gives CASRGSTGELFF.